Presented here are 9 T cell receptor beta chains from one specimen sequenced in a study of T cells in Graves' hyperthyroidism and ophthalmopathy. The investigators amplified TCR beta CDR3 regions from RNA transcripts. Researchers ran a first-round RT-PCR on the TCR CDR3 using the HTBI primer set. TCRdb independently ran MiXCR on the multiplex PCR reads; one entry per CDR3 protein. The sample has 400,000 to 500,000 distinct CDR3 sequences; about 15% are singletons. The sequenced sample consisted of blood. All receptors come from a man in his late teens or twenties with Graves' ophthalmopathy.

The CDR3 DNA is TGTGCCAGCAGCCACAGGGGGACAGGGGCCCTGAACACTGAAGCTTTCTTT. It encodes CASSHRGTGALNTEAFF. The V gene is TRBV14, the J gene TRBJ1-1, with 10 bases aligning to TRBD1. The CDR3 has 17 residues. Losses at the gene ends were 3 bases for V and 0 bases for J; bases not matched to a gene: 7. Germline CDR1 SGHDN, CDR2 FVKESK. Drawing the rest from reference TRBV14 and TRBJ1-1, the complete variable domain is EAGVTQFPSHSVIEKGQTVTLRCDPISGHDNLYWYRRVMGKEIKFLLHFVKESKQDESGMPNNRFLAERTGGTYSTLKVQPAELEDSGVYFCASSHRGTGALNTEAFFGQGTRLTVV.

In its sample, this clonotype was seen a few times. The chain combines TRBV20-1 with TRBJ2-2; the D is unclear. Germline V gene data show CDR1 as DFQATT and CDR2 as SNEGSKA (reference sequence). There are 13 residues in the CDR3. V lost 0 bases, J lost 9 bases, and 11 bases lay in between. The CDR3 sequence: CSARENGPRELFF. CDR3 nucleotides: TGCAGTGCTAGAGAGAACGGCCCCCGGGAGCTGTTTTTT.

V gene TRBV7-8 combines with J gene TRBJ2-6, with D hard to call. The CDR3 is 16 amino acids. Germline assignment: CDR1 SGHVS and CDR2 FQNEAQ. Trimming took off 4 bases at V and 0 bases at J, with 10 bases between the two ends. The CDR3: CASSSSLISGANVLTF. DNA for the CDR3: TGTGCCAGCAGCTCCTCTTTAATCTCTGGGGCCAACGTCCTGACTTTC.

The sample holds many counts of this clonotype. V is TRBV3-1 and J is TRBJ2-3, with 12 bases identical to TRBD2. Germline V gene sequence: CDR1 LGHDT, CDR2 YNNKEL (reference sequence). The V gene end was trimmed by 0 bases and the J gene end by 7 bases; junction bases not matched to a gene: 2. This CDR3 spans 15 amino acids. The CDR3 loop reads CASSQEGTSGHTQYF. Written as DNA, the CDR3 is TGTGCCAGCAGCCAAGAAGGGACTAGCGGGCATACGCAGTATTTT.

This clonotype was counted many times. The V gene is TRBV18, the J gene TRBJ2-3, with TRBD1 as a possible D gene (5 bases). V was pared by 3 bases and J by 4 bases, with 17 bases between. Germline assignment: CDR1 KGHSH and CDR2 LQKENI. The CDR3 is made up of 16 amino acids. The CDR3 is CASSPPWPRGPDTQYF. The DNA for the CDR3 is TGTGCCAGCTCACCGCCTTGGCCAAGGGGCCCAGATACGCAGTATTTT.

The V and J genes are TRBV2 and TRBJ2-2; possible D gene TRBD1, 5 bases. Deletions cut 5 bases from V and 5 bases from J, with 12 bases between. In germline, CDR1 is SNHLY, CDR2 FYNNEI. CDR3 size: 14 residues. CDR3 coding DNA: TGTGCCAGCAGTTCGGCAGGGATTACCGGGGAGCTGTTTTTT. Protein product: CASSSAGITGELFF.

This chain uses TRBV5-1 with TRBJ2-1; D ambiguous. The CDR3 totals 14 residues. The germline V gene encodes CDR1 SGHRS and CDR2 YFSETQ. V dropped 4 bases and J dropped 6 bases, with 14 bases sitting between them. In nucleotides, the CDR3 is TGCGCCAGCAGCGGAGACACTATCCTCAATGAGCAGTTCTTC. Protein: CASSGDTILNEQFF.

The gene calls are TRBV2 and TRBJ2-1; tentatively, D is TRBD2 (6 bases). Germline CDR1 SNHLY, CDR2 FYNNEI. V shed 6 bases and J shed 9 bases, with 21 bases lying between them. The length of the CDR3 is 15 residues. In DNA, the CDR3 is TGTGCCAGCAGCCGAGGGGACTTAAATTCTGGTGAGCAGTTCTTC. Translating gives CASSRGDLNSGEQFF.

The J gene is TRBJ2-5, the V gene TRBV20-1; TRBD2 is a possible D gene (6 bases). The V end lost 2 bases, the J end lost 4 bases, and 14 bases lay between the germline ends. Germline V gene sequence: CDR1 DFQATT, CDR2 SNEGSKA (reference sequence). This CDR3 is built from 14 residues. CDR3 residues: CSARLPGGRETQYF. Written as DNA, the CDR3 is TGCAGTGCTAGACTCCCCGGGGGAAGAGAGACCCAGTACTTC.